The 26 T cell receptor beta chains below all came from one sample that was sequenced in a study of CD8 T cells in Susac syndrome. Reverse transcription used 0.5 to 1 ug RNA and random hexamers. Using its own MiXCR run on the immunoSEQ multiplex PCR reads, TCRdb lists one record per CDR3 protein. The sample lists 210,000 or so distinct CDR3 sequences, over 90% occurring once. Sequencing was carried out using CD4+ T cells from PBMCs. All receptors derive from a human donor with Susac syndrome.

The rearrangement links TRBV28 to TRBJ1-1; D remains unclear. The ends were cut back, 0 bases at V and 1 base at J, with 6 bases in the middle. The CDR3 runs to 14 residues. Germline V gene data show CDR1 as MDHEN and CDR2 as SYDVKM. CDR3 amino acids: CASSLWPGNTEAFF. CDR3 sequence (DNA): TGTGCCAGCAGTTTATGGCCAGGGAACACTGAAGCTTTCTTT.

V and J are TRBV27 and TRBJ1-2, with 10 bases lining up with TRBD1. With V trimmed by 4 bases and J by 8 bases, 22 bases remained unmatched. This CDR3 contains 19 residues. Germline V gene data show CDR1 as MNHEY and CDR2 as SMNVEV (reference sequence). The chain's CDR3 is CASSSLRGQGTSTLWGYTF. CDR3 nucleotide sequence: TGTGCCAGCAGTTCCTTGAGGGGACAGGGGACTTCAACCCTATGGGGCTACACCTTC.

The count of this clonotype is one. CDR3 sequence (DNA): TGTGCCAGTAGTATAGAGGGTTCCTTCGCTGGCTACACCTTC. Protein product: CASSIEGSFAGYTF. The chain combines TRBV19 with TRBJ1-2; D is ambiguous. CDR1 and CDR2 (germline): LNHDA, SQIVND (reference sequence). CDR3 length equals 14 residues. Trimming shortened V by 0 bases and J by 7 bases, and 12 bases separated the two germline ends.

The chain has TRBV5-4 and TRBJ1-4; 10 bases map to TRBD1. J was trimmed by 7 bases and V by 4 bases; bases with no gene match: 7. CDR1 and CDR2 (germline): SGHNT, YYREEE (reference sequence). The CDR3 sequence is 15 residues long. The CDR3 protein is CASSTPGQGIEKLFF. The CDR3 DNA is TGTGCCAGCAGCACCCCGGGACAGGGGATTGAAAAACTGTTTTTT.

This clonotype was seen a few times. The chain recombines TRBV25-1 with TRBJ1-1, with D perhaps TRBD1 (6 bases). The CDR3 sequence is 13 residues long. Germline V gene data show CDR1 as MGHDK and CDR2 as SYGVNS. Trimming removed 5 bases from V and 3 bases from J, with 10 bases in between. In DNA, the CDR3 is TGTGCCAGCAGTCTTCAGGGGTACACTGAAGCTTTCTTT. Amino acids: CASSLQGYTEAFF.

V is TRBV5-1 and J is TRBJ1-2, with 7 bases aligning to TRBD1. Trimming at V came to 3 bases and at J to 8 bases, leaving 10 bases not matched to a gene. Germline values: CDR1 SGHRS, CDR2 YFSETQ. The CDR3 loop spans 14 amino acids. The CDR3 DNA sequence: TGCGCCAGCAGCTCTAGCTTGACAGGGAGAGGCTACACCTTC. Translated, it gives CASSSSLTGRGYTF.

In this sample, this clonotype turned up once. The rearrangement joins TRBV20-1 to TRBJ1-2, with 11 bases aligning to TRBD1. This CDR3 is built from 14 residues. V lost 6 bases, J lost 6 bases, and 9 bases stayed unmatched. The germline gives CDR1 DFQATT, CDR2 SNEGSKA (reference sequence). The CDR3 bases are TGCAGTGCGTCCGTAGGGACAGGGGGAAATGGCTACACCTTC. Amino acids: CSASVGTGGNGYTF.

The chain carries TRBV2 and TRBJ2-5; D may correspond to TRBD1 or TRBD2 (5 bases each). Germline loops: CDR1 SNHLY, CDR2 FYNNEI. With 7 bases removed from V and 5 bases from J, the gap between germline ends came to 8 bases. The CDR3 covers 11 residues. This chain's CDR3 is CASIRDETQYF. The CDR3 nucleotides are TGTGCCAGCATTAGGGACGAGACCCAGTACTTC.

The chain carries TRBV7-8 and TRBJ1-2; D gene ambiguous. The V gene's germline CDR1 is SGHVS and CDR2 FQNEAQ. The germline V and J ends were trimmed by 5 bases and 0 bases, with 10 bases remaining between them. CDR3 length equals 14 residues. The CDR3 sequence: CASSLTRANYGYTF. CDR3 bases: TGTGCCAGCAGCCTAACAAGAGCTAACTATGGCTACACCTTC.

CDR3 residues: CASSPGGKRSQETQYF. CDR3 nucleotides: TGCGCCAGCAGCCCGGGGGGGAAGCGTTCCCAAGAGACCCAGTACTTC. This chain links TRBV4-3 with TRBJ2-5, with 8 bases that match TRBD2. CDR3 size: 16 residues. Germline CDR1 and CDR2: LGHNA and YSLEER. J lost 1 base, V lost 4 bases, and 8 bases had no gene match.

V is TRBV19 and J is TRBJ1-1, with unresolved D. This CDR3 has 13 amino acids. V lost 5 bases, J lost 0 bases, and 7 bases lay in between. Germline CDR1 LNHDA, CDR2 SQIVND (reference sequence). The CDR3 DNA reads as TGTGCCAGTAGTCCAACCATGAACACTGAAGCTTTCTTT. Its protein is CASSPTMNTEAFF.

This rearrangement joins TRBV6-6 to TRBJ1-2, with a possible D match to TRBD1 (6 bases). The CDR3 has 16 amino acids. Between the trimmed V and J ends, which lost 7 bases and 8 bases, there was a span of 26 bases. Germline V gene sequence: CDR1 MNHNY, CDR2 SVGAGI (reference sequence). The CDR3 reads CASNLQGSSAPGGYTF. CDR3 DNA: TGTGCCAGCAATCTACAGGGTTCGAGTGCCCCTGGGGGCTACACCTTC.

CDR3 protein: CASSLASQVNQPQHF. The CDR3 DNA reads TGTGCCAGCAGCTTAGCCTCACAGGTCAATCAGCCCCAGCATTTT. The chain couples TRBV7-8 to TRBJ1-5, with a weak D call TRBD1 (5 bases). The ends were cut back, 0 bases at V and 3 bases at J, with 9 bases in the middle. The germline V gene encodes CDR1 SGHVS and CDR2 FQNEAQ. The CDR3 covers 15 residues.

The genes are TRBV6-1 and TRBJ2-1; 8 bases match TRBD2. The germline CDR1 and CDR2 sequences are MNHNS and SASEGT. The J segment lost 3 bases and the V segment lost 7 bases, leaving 8 bases of the junction unmatched. The CDR3 length is 15 residues. The CDR3, as DNA: TGTGCCAGCACCTATCCGGGGGGGAGCTACAATGAGCAGTTCTTC. Its protein product is CASTYPGGSYNEQFF.

This chain uses TRBV7-9 with TRBJ2-3; 8 bases match TRBD1. After removal of 3 bases from V and 1 base from J, the junction contained 3 bases not matched to a gene. CDR1 is SEHNR and CDR2 is FQNEAQ in the germline V gene (reference sequence). The length of the CDR3 is 15 residues. The CDR3 coding sequence is TGTGCCAGCAGCTTGACAGGGGAAGGCACAGATACGCAGTATTTT. Protein sequence: CASSLTGEGTDTQYF.

The V and J genes are TRBV12-3 or TRBV12-4 and TRBJ1-1; 7 bases map to TRBD1. The V segment lost 8 bases and the J segment 6 bases; nucleotides outside the gene matches: 12. This CDR3 spans 14 amino acids. The DNA for the CDR3 is TGTGCCAGCGGACCCCGGACAGGTCTGTCTGAAGCTTTCTTT. This translates into CASGPRTGLSEAFF.

The chain uses TRBV30 and TRBJ2-5; maybe TRBD1 (6 bases). Germline values: CDR1 GTSNPN, CDR2 SVGIG (reference sequence). Between the trimmed V and J ends, which lost 2 bases and 3 bases, there was a span of 7 bases. CDR3 length equals 12 residues. The chain's CDR3 is CAWSRQEETQYF. In DNA, the CDR3 is TGTGCCTGGAGTAGACAGGAAGAGACCCAGTACTTC.

This clonotype was detected once. The rearrangement uses TRBV20-1 and TRBJ2-1, with 14 bases fitting TRBD2. CDR1 and CDR2 (germline): DFQATT, SNEGSKA (reference sequence). V dropped 5 bases and J dropped 0; count of bases not matched to a gene: 6. CDR3 length: 17 residues. The CDR3 coding sequence is TGCAGTGCTCCGGGACTAGCGGGGGCCAGCTCCTACAATGAGCAGTTCTTC. Its protein product is CSAPGLAGASSYNEQFF.

The rearrangement links TRBV5-1 to TRBJ2-2; 10 bases are shared with TRBD1. V shed 5 bases and J 6 bases; nucleotides not matched to a gene: 10. The length of the CDR3 is 16 residues. Germline V lookup: CDR1 SGHRS, CDR2 YFSETQ. The CDR3 sequence is CASRGPGQGIPGELFF. CDR3 in DNA: TGCGCCAGCAGGGGGCCGGGACAGGGGATCCCCGGGGAGCTGTTTTTT.

This rearrangement joins TRBV6-2 or TRBV6-3 to TRBJ1-2, with 8 bases lining up with TRBD1. V shed 2 bases and J 4 bases; nucleotides not matched to a gene: 6. Germline CDR1 and CDR2: MNHEY and SVGEGT. The CDR3 is made up of 15 amino acids. In DNA, the CDR3 is TGTGCCAGCAGTTACGGGCAGGGGGCCCTCTATGGCTACACCTTC. Its protein is CASSYGQGALYGYTF.

The V call is TRBV12-3 or TRBV12-4, the J call TRBJ1-2; D unresolved. V lost 5 bases, J lost 3 bases, and 7 bases lay in between. The CDR3 runs 12 residues. The CDR3: CASSRTDYGYTF. The DNA of the CDR3 is TGTGCCAGCAGTCGGACGGACTATGGCTACACCTTC.

V gene TRBV4-3 combines with J gene TRBJ1-4, with TRBD1 matching 11 bases. V lost 4 bases and J lost 10; bases outside the gene matches: 5. Germline V gene data show CDR1 as LGHNA and CDR2 as YSLEER. The CDR3 runs 14 residues. The CDR3 spells CASSLRTGGGKLFF. The CDR3 region has the DNA TGCGCCAGCAGCCTCCGGACAGGGGGCGGAAAACTGTTTTTT.

This clonotype was seen once. This chain uses TRBV4-1 with TRBJ1-1, with 10 nucleotides matching TRBD1. The germline CDR1 and CDR2 sequences are MGHRA and YSYEKL. With 1 base clipped from V and 0 bases from J, the junction kept 11 bases outside the gene matches. CDR3 length equals 19 residues. CDR3 nucleotides: TGCGCCAGCAGCCAAGTGGCCGGACAGGGGGTCTTGATGAACACTGAAGCTTTCTTT. This gives the protein CASSQVAGQGVLMNTEAFF.

This sequence joins TRBV14 and TRBJ1-2; D ambiguous. The germline gives CDR1 SGHDN, CDR2 FVKESK. Trimming left V 3 bases short and J 1 base short, with 9 bases between. This CDR3 is built from 14 residues. The DNA of the CDR3 is TGTGCCAGCAGCCAGGGCTCCTTTAACTATGGCTACACCTTC. Its protein is CASSQGSFNYGYTF.

The V gene is TRBV7-2, the J gene TRBJ2-1; 11 nucleotides line up with TRBD2. Trimming at V came to 0 bases and at J to 3 bases, leaving 1 base not matched to a gene. The CDR3 has 16 residues. Germline CDR1 SGHTA, CDR2 FQGNSA. CDR3 in amino acids: CASSLALAGGYNEQFF. CDR3 sequence (DNA): TGTGCCAGCAGCTTAGCGCTAGCGGGGGGCTACAATGAGCAGTTCTTC.

In its sample, this clonotype was seen once. CDR3 amino acids: CASSPRSAAVYTEAFF. The DNA of the CDR3 is TGTGCCAGCAGCCCTCGGTCGGCCGCCGTGTACACTGAAGCTTTCTTT. The chain links TRBV12-3 or TRBV12-4 to TRBJ1-1, with D unresolved. Trimming removed 6 bases from V and 3 bases from J, with 20 bases in between. This CDR3 is built from 16 residues.